Listed here is a single T cell receptor beta chain. No cognate antigen has been identified for it. Per-base quality was not reported, and no clone a single base away is much larger than it. From cysteine to phenylalanine, the CDR3 is 16 amino acids long. The only DNA kept is the CDR3, 48 bases in frame from the first base. V is trimmed back by 0 bases and J by 3 bases, and the junction contains 8 bases that no gene match accounts for. CDR1 and CDR2, looked up from the germline V gene, are SQVTM and ANQGSEA. This sample stems from a study of blood T cell repertoires in COVID-19 (dated by TCRdb to between 2020 and 2021). A note on the overall study: Samples covering the acute and convalescent phases of COVID-19 were provided by collaborators in the United States, Italy and Spain. The material from the prospective study consisted of cDNA or gDNA derived from T cells, B-cell-depleted T cells, or PBMCs. Subjects who had been exposed to COVID-19, were actively infected with it, or had recovered from it provided the deeply sampled blood TCRbeta repertoires that made up the dataset. The repertoires were released in a freely available public database meant as a resource for research on the immune response to SARS-CoV-2. The samples were drawn from two sources: the first 160 participants of the ongoing ImmuneRACE study, and 1,000 to 1,500 subjects contributed by 6 global collaborators. Sample metadata almost always included a de-identified subject ID, COVID-19 status, age in years and sex. Where available, HLA class I and class II types were obtained from metadata supplied by the sample provider rather than from assay-based typing. Overall results and qualifications from the work: Clinical and demographic metadata were provided uncurated, with the amount varying by source and participant.

TCRbeta CDR3 regions were amplified from genomic DNA by means of the immunoSEQ Assay, a bias-controlled multiplex PCR. In the paper's pipeline: Within the assay, amplification of reference gene primers was used to estimate how many nucleated cells each sample contained. To quantify the absolute abundance of each unique TCRbeta CDR3 rearrangement, sequence reads were collapsed and filtered. For each sample, productive Simpson clonality was calculated as the square root of Simpson's diversity index across productive rearrangements. Sourced from immuneACCESS, this table was stored by TCRdb with only in-frame sequences that have V and J called. A share of the clones is absent; for the studies checked, an unresolved V gene accounts for under half, and the remainder has no known explanation. V and J calls plus clone size are reproduced from that table; the DNA served to infer D and trimming. The sample table holds 200,000 to 250,000 clones, of which approximately 81% were seen once. 18% of the sample goes to the ten largest clones.

Participants in the prospective study were aged roughly 18 to 90 years, lived in about two dozen United States geographic areas, and enrolled through a virtual design. Cohort assignment in the prospective study relied on participant-reported clinical history from a screening survey and a study questionnaire. ImmuneRACE Cohort 3 recovered participants were defined by two consecutive negative NP/OP PCR tests, healthcare professional clearance, or symptom resolution. In the prospective study, mobile phlebotomists collected whole blood, serum and a nasopharyngeal or oropharyngeal swab from each participant. Participants in the prospective study had the option to provide additional blood draws and questionnaires over an approximately 2-month period. Blood samples from the prospective study were shipped frozen or at room temperature prior to DNA extraction.

The TCR was taken from a middle-aged man who had recovered from COVID-19. Material: PBMCs or T cells enriched from blood (not recorded which). The sequence joins TRBV29-1 to TRBJ2-1, and 7 junctional nucleotides match TRBD1. The nucleotide sequence is TGCAGCGTTGAAGATCCAAGACAGGGAGTCTACAATGAGCAGTTCTTC. This encodes CSVEDPRQGVYNEQFF.